The sequence of this TCR beta chain was determined in a study of T cells in Graves' hyperthyroidism and ophthalmopathy. This clonotype was seen repeatedly, ten times or more. Its specificity is unknown. This CDR3 is built from 16 residues. Germline V lookup: CDR1 SGHRS, CDR2 YFSETQ. J was trimmed by 5 bases and V by 0 bases; bases with no gene match: 4. RNA transcripts served as the template for amplifying TCR beta CDR3 regions. During a first-round RT-PCR of the TCR CDR3, the HTBI primer set was used. TCRdb ran MiXCR on the multiplex PCR reads and lists one entry per CDR3 protein. This sample has 700,000 to 950,000 distinct CDR3 sequences, with roughly a third found just once. The study, taken as a whole, reports: From stable hyperthyroidism, ophthalmopathy was set apart by a 13 V-J model. Most thyroid clonotypes expanded above 0.001 were also detected in blood.

The chain has TRBV5-1 and TRBJ2-2; TRBD2 matches 10 bases. The clonotype comes from a woman aged 40 to 55 with Graves' hyperthyroidism. The sequencing input was blood. The CDR3 here is CASSLEPSGSTGELFF. The CDR3 DNA reads as TGCGCCAGCAGCTTGGAGCCTAGCGGGAGTACCGGGGAGCTGTTTTTT.